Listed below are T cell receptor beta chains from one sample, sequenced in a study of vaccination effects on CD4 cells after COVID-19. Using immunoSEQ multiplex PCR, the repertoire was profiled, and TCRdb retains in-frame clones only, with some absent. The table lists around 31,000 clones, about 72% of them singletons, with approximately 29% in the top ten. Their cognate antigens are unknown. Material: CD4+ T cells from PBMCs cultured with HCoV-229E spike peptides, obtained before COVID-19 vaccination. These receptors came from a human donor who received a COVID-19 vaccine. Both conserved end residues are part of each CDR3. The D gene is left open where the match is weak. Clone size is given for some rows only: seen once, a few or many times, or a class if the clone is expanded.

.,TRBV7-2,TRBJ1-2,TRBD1,TGTGCCAGCAGCTTAGGTGCGACAGGGGGCTATGGCTACACCTTC,CASSLGATGGYGYTF
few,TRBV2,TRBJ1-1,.,TGTGCCAGCAGTGTATTGGGTTTGAACACTGAAGCTTTCTTT,CASSVLGLNTEAFF
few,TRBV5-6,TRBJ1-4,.,TGTGCCAGCAGCGGGACGGCAACTAATGAAAAACTGTTTTTT,CASSGTATNEKLFF
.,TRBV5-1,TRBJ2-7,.,TGCGCCAGCAGCTTGGTGGCAGGTCCGGGGTACGAGCAGTACTTC,CASSLVAGPGYEQYF
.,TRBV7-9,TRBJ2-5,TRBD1,TGTGCCAGCAGCCCGGGACAGGGACAAGAGACCCAGTACTTC,CASSPGQGQETQYF
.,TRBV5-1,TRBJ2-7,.,TGCGCCAGCAGGTCCCCTGGACACGAGCAGTACTTC,CASRSPGHEQYF
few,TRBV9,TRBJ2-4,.,TGTGCCAGCAGCGTAGGCTCCTTAGCCAAAAACATTCAGTACTTC,CASSVGSLAKNIQYF
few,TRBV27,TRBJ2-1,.,TGTGCCAGCAGTTTATTACATATGGGAGATGAGCAGTTCTTC,CASSLLHMGDEQFF
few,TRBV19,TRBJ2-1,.,TGTGCCAGTAGTCGACAGAGCAATGAGCAGTTCTTC,CASSRQSNEQFF
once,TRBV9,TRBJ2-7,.,TGTGCCAGCAGCGTAGCTAGTAGCGGCTTTGGGGAGCAGTACTTC,CASSVASSGFGEQYF
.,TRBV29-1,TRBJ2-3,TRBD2,TGCAGCGTTGGGGGACTAGCGGGGGCCCAGGGAGATACGCAGTATTTT,CSVGGLAGAQGDTQYF
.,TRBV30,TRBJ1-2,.,TGTGCCTGGAGTGTAGATAGGGGACGGATCTATGGCTACACCTTC,CAWSVDRGRIYGYTF
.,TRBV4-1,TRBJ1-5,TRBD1,TGCGCCAGCAGCCAAGATCAAGGGACAGGGTTCCAGCCCCAGCATTTT,CASSQDQGTGFQPQHF
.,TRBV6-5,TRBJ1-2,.,TGTGCCAGCAGTTACTCGGGCCGAAAGGGTAACTATGGCTACACCTTC,CASSYSGRKGNYGYTF
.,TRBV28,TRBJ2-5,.,TGTGCCAGCAGTTTGCAGCAGACCCAGTACTTC,CASSLQQTQYF
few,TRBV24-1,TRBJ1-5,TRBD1,TGTGCCACCAGTGACCCGTCTGGGGACAGAATTTCTCAGCCCCAGCATTTT,CATSDPSGDRISQPQHF
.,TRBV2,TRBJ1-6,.,TGTGCCAGCAGCCCGACGAGCTCCTATAATTCACCCCTCCACTTT,CASSPTSSYNSPLHF
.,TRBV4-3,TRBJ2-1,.,TGCGCCAGCAGCCAAGAACCTGGACGGGTTGAGCAGTTCTTC,CASSQEPGRVEQFF
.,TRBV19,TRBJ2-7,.,TGTGCCAGCTCCTTCAGGGGAAGACCTTCCTACGAGCAGTACTTC,CASSFRGRPSYEQYF
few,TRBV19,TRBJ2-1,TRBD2,TGTGCCAGTAGTATAGGGTGGCGCGGGAGGGGAGCCTACAATGAGCAGTTCTTC,CASSIGWRGRGAYNEQFF
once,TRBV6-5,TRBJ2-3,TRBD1,TGTGCCAGCAGTTACCTGCAACAGGGGTCAGATACGCAGTATTTT,CASSYLQQGSDTQYF
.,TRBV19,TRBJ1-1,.,TGTGCCAGTAGTATGAGGAAGGGCGGTGGATTGAACACTGAAGCTTTCTTT,CASSMRKGGGLNTEAFF
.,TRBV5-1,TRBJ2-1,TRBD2,TGCGCCAGCAGCTCGGACCCCGGGACTAGCTTGACTGAGCAGTTCTTC,CASSSDPGTSLTEQFF
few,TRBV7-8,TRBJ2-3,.,TGTGCCAGCAGCTTAGTAGCAGGGTCAGATACGCAGTATTTT,CASSLVAGSDTQYF
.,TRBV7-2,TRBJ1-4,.,TGTGCCAGCAGCTTAGCGGGGACTCAGGGTGAAAAACTGTTTTTT,CASSLAGTQGEKLFF